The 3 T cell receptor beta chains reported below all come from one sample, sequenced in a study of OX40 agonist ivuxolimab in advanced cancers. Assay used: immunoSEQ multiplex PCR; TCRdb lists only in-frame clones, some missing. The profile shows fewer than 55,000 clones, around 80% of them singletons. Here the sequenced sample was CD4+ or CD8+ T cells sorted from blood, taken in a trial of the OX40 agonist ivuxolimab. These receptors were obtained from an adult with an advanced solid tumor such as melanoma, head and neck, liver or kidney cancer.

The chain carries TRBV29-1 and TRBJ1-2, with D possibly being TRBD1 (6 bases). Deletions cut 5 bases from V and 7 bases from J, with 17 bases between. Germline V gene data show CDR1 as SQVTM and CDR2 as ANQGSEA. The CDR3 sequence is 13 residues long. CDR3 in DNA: TGCAGCGTTCTTCGGACAGCCCCCTTTGGCTACACCTTC. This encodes CSVLRTAPFGYTF. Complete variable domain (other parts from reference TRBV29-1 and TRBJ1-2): SAVISQKPSRDICQRGTSLTIQCQVDSQVTMMFWYRQQPGQSLTLIATANQGSEATYESGFVIDKFPISRPNLTFSTLTVSNMSPEDSSIYLCSVLRTAPFGYTFGSGTRLTVV.

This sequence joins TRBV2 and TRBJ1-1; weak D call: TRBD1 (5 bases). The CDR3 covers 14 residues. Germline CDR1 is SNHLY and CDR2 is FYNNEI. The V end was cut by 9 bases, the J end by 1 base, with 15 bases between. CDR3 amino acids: CARYGMGGNTEAFF. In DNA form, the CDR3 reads TGTGCCAGGTACGGCATGGGGGGGAACACTGAAGCTTTCTTT.

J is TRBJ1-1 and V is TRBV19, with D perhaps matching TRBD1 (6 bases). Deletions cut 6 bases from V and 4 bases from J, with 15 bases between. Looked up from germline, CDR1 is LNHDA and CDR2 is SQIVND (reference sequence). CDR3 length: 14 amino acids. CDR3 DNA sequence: TGTGCCAGTAGCCCGGGGGGGGCAGTCACTGAAGCTTTCTTT. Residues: CASSPGGAVTEAFF.